The clone carrying this T cell receptor beta chain was seen ten or more times. Its antigen remains unidentified. This sample stems from a study of CD8 T cells in ankylosing spondylitis. Regarding the study as a whole: The study identified a TCR beta motif of eight highly homologous variants that appeared characteristic of ankylosing spondylitis blood. A number of the motif variants had already been described in reactive arthritis synovial fluid and blood. Disease-associated clones were CD8+ and fairly uncommon in peripheral blood. Significant enrichment of disease-linked clones was reportedly seen in matched ankylosing spondylitis synovial fluid.

By quantitative 5'-RACE with molecular barcodes, the TCR beta libraries were made. TCRdb re-called the 5' RACE reads with MiXCR, one entry per CDR3 protein. This table holds approximately 220,000 distinct CDR3 sequences, 18% found once. Sequenced material: blood, either unsorted or a sorted T cell fraction (not recorded which). The clonotype comes from a male donor with ankylosing spondylitis.

CDR3 DNA sequence: TGTGCCAGCAGGAAAACGACTAGCGGGGGCCGGGGAACAGATACGCAGTATTTT. This encodes CASRKTTSGGRGTDTQYF. The chain is built from TRBV6-4 and TRBJ2-3, with 12 nucleotides matching TRBD2. The CDR3 contains 18 residues. From germline, CDR1 is MRHNA and CDR2 SNTAGT. V shed 6 bases and J 3 bases; nucleotides not matched to a gene: 13.